The 12 T cell receptor beta chains below come from one sample, sequenced in a study of blood T cell repertoires in COVID-19. Profiling relied on immunoSEQ multiplex PCR, and the TCRdb table lists in-frame clones only, not all of them. The sample has fewer than 300,000 clones, less than 85% seen once. Input material: peripheral blood. Every receptor here comes from a woman aged 18-30 years with acute or convalescent COVID-19.

This clone was picked up a small number of times. V is TRBV12-3 or TRBV12-4 and J is TRBJ1-2; the D gene is possibly TRBD1 (6 bases). There are 12 residues in the CDR3. V was shortened by 6 bases and J by 7 bases, with 12 bases between the two germline ends. The CDR3 is CASRGTGSGYTF. The CDR3 DNA reads as TGTGCCAGCAGGGGCACAGGGAGTGGCTACACCTTC.

This clone turned up a few times. The chain carries TRBV3-1 (or the pseudogene TRBV3-2) and TRBJ1-5; D gene ambiguous. The V end was cut by 0 bases, the J end by 7 bases, with 13 bases between. CDR1 and CDR2 (germline): LGHDT, YNNKEL (reference sequence). This CDR3 has 15 amino acids. The CDR3 region is CASSQDSRAGQPQHF. In nucleotides, the CDR3 is TGTGCCAGCAGCCAAGATAGTCGGGCGGGACAGCCCCAGCATTTT.

V gene TRBV6-1 combines with J gene TRBJ1-4; no clear D. CDR3 length: 13 residues. Trimming left V 2 bases short and J 7 bases short, with 8 bases between. CDR1 is MNHNS and CDR2 is SASEGT in the germline V gene. The CDR3 DNA sequence: TGTGCCAGCAGTGAAAACTGGTCTGAAAAACTGTTTTTT. Translation gives CASSENWSEKLFF.

In this sample, this clone turned up once. The chain has TRBV18 and TRBJ2-2, with 7 bases fitting TRBD2. The CDR3 contains 17 residues. The V and J ends lost 1 base and 0 bases, in that order; junction bases with no gene match: 5. Germline V gene sequence: CDR1 KGHSH, CDR2 LQKENI. The CDR3 bases are TGTGCCAGCTCACCACGCACGGGGGGTCCGAACACCGGGGAGCTGTTTTTT. This codes for CASSPRTGGPNTGELFF.

The CDR3 is CASSWEGTFVNSYNEQFF. The CDR3 DNA follows: TGTGCCAGCAGCTGGGAGGGGACCTTCGTAAACTCCTACAATGAGCAGTTCTTC. The J gene is TRBJ2-1, the V gene TRBV6-2 or TRBV6-3; TRBD2 matches at 7 bases. Unmatched junction bases numbered 14, after V lost 6 bases and J lost 0 bases. The CDR3 loop spans 18 amino acids. The germline gives CDR1 MNHEY, CDR2 SVGEGT.

The genes are TRBV9 and TRBJ2-2; 10 bases are shared with TRBD1. This CDR3 has 16 amino acids. Germline V gives CDR1 SGDLS, CDR2 YYNGEE. J lost 6 bases, V lost 3 bases, and 8 bases had no gene match. The CDR3 region is CASSAGTGVISGELFF. The CDR3 bases are TGTGCCAGCAGCGCAGGGACAGGGGTTATATCCGGGGAGCTGTTTTTT.

The chain has TRBV7-9 and TRBJ2-2; D not certain. Trimming took off 5 bases at V and 6 bases at J, with 10 bases between the two ends. Germline assignment: CDR1 SEHNR and CDR2 FQNEAQ (reference sequence). CDR3 size: 13 residues. CDR3 in DNA: TGTGCCAGCAGCCTAGAATTAGCCGGGGAGCTGTTTTTT. Its translation is CASSLELAGELFF.

The chain recombines TRBV5-8 with TRBJ1-5; 7 positions agree with TRBD1. CDR1 is SGHTS and CDR2 is YDEGEE in the germline V gene. V lost 4 bases to trimming and J lost 0 bases; unmatched junction nucleotides: 4. The CDR3 spans 15 residues. The CDR3 coding sequence is TGTGCCAGCAGCCGACAGGGTTATAGCAATCAGCCCCAGCATTTT. Amino acids: CASSRQGYSNQPQHF.

This clone was counted only a few times. The chain has TRBV5-1 and TRBJ2-7; D ambiguous. CDR1 SGHRS and CDR2 YFSETQ come from the germline V gene. Trimming took off 0 bases at V and 3 bases at J, with 10 bases between the two ends. CDR3 size: 14 residues. In nucleotides, the CDR3 is TGCGCCAGCAGCTTGGACGGAGCCAACTACGAGCAGTACTTC. It specifies CASSLDGANYEQYF.

The chain couples TRBV12-3 or TRBV12-4 to TRBJ1-1, with D tentatively TRBD1 (5 bases). Trimming pared 4 bases from V and 1 base from J, leaving 7 bases between. The CDR3 extends over 13 amino acids. The CDR3 sequence: CASSYDRNTEAFF. For the CDR3, the DNA is TGTGCCAGCAGTTACGACAGGAACACTGAAGCTTTCTTT.

The chain has TRBV7-9 and TRBJ2-7, with 11 bases identical to TRBD1. V lost 5 bases to trimming and J lost 2 bases; unmatched junction nucleotides: 5. This CDR3 has 15 amino acids. CDR1 and CDR2 from the germline V gene are SEHNR and FQNEAQ (reference sequence). Here the CDR3 reads CASSRTGGVPYEQYF. The CDR3 DNA reads as TGTGCCAGCAGCCGGACAGGGGGCGTTCCCTACGAGCAGTACTTC.

The table lists this clone with a few counts. This chain joins TRBV9 and TRBJ2-2, with TRBD2 matching over 12 bases. Losses at the gene ends were 0 bases for V and 3 bases for J; bases not matched to a gene: 3. CDR3 length equals 17 residues. CDR1 and CDR2 from the germline V gene are SGDLS and YYNGEE. The CDR3 DNA is TGTGCCAGCAGCGTAGGGAGACTAGCGGGAGACACCGGGGAGCTGTTTTTT. As protein: CASSVGRLAGDTGELFF.